This T cell receptor (beta chain) appears in the sequencing data of a study of cytomegalovirus exposure and HLA in healthy donors (dated by TCRdb to the late 2010s). Looking at the study overall: According to an earlier analysis of a few hundred of the donors, 150 million to 200 million T cells yielded some 120 million unique TCR beta sequences and approximately 280 Gb of sequence data. Approximately 300 gigabases of sequencing data and around 80 million unique TCR sequences made up an early release that covered approximately 650 HLA-typed donors. The genetic ancestry cluster associated with self-reported Caucasian donors included around four fifths of the approximately 410 genotyped donors. The study was designed to test whether signatures of past pathogen exposure could be identified by cataloging public T cell receptors. The study used immunosequencing to profile the T cell repertoires of hundreds of subjects and linked those repertoires to cytomegalovirus serostatus. Besides the first cohort of approximately 710 subjects, a separate validation cohort made up of 120 different subjects was used. To predict cytomegalovirus infection status, the study brought together high-throughput TCR immunosequencing, statistical association of individual TCRs with disease status, and machine learning. To study patterns of TCR occurrence, a later analysis re-analyzed previously published TCR beta repertoires from 500 to 850 donors and added high-resolution HLA genotyping. The later analysis used no new phenotypic data to find candidate immune exposures, relying instead on TCR beta sequences and their occurrence across donors. To decide whether each TCR beta V gene segment behaved as functional or pseudogenic, an earlier analysis of nearly 600 of the donors relied on high-throughput TCR beta sequencing. Donor age, sex, ethnicity and CMV serostatus were compiled alongside the repertoire data. A later genetic analysis took genome-wide SNP genotypes for about 55% of the 666 donors and used that subset as a discovery cohort. All discovery cohort repertoires had been generated on a single sequencing platform. Both class I and class II loci were covered by HLA typing, at four-digit resolution. The number of donors typed differed by locus, with roughly 620-640 for A, B, C, DRB1 and DQB1, 522 for DQA1, about 610 for DPA1, and around 460 for DPB1. Because of strong linkage in the cohort, five DR-DQ haplotypes were treated as single units for association and clustering. Across 398 genotyped donors of the cohort, an average of approximately 200,000 unique TCR beta nucleotide sequences per donor were sequenced, and approximately 17% of those sequences were non-productive.

Note on this clone: Its cognate antigen has yet to be identified. One base away there is no much larger clone; base qualities are not given.

Libraries were constructed by the immunoSEQ multiplex PCR assay. A mixture of 60 forward primers for TCR Vbeta segments and 13 reverse primers for TCR Jbeta segments was used in the multiplex PCR. The CDR3 region of rearranged TCR beta genes was amplified from genomic DNA by a multiplex PCR assay. The Illumina HiSeq System was used to sequence the amplified TCR beta libraries as 87-base-pair reads. The original methods were these. A later analysis counted about 80 million unique TCR beta chains across the 666 repertoires, and roughly 10 million of these chains were shared by at least two donors. A nearest-neighbor algorithm error-corrected the raw reads and collapsed the reads into unique sequences, merging closely related sequences to remove PCR and sequencing errors. V, D and J gene segments were assigned by aligning CDR3 sequences to IMGT reference sequences. For a sequence to be retained, a match of at least six nucleotides to both a V gene segment and a J gene segment was required. A rearrangement was called productive if the CDR3 had no stop codons and remained in frame with V and J, and every other rearrangement was called non-productive. Following IMGT convention, CDR3 was defined as the stretch from the second conserved V-encoded cysteine up to the conserved J-encoded phenylalanine. Sequences without an unambiguous match to a single V gene segment were excluded from the earlier analysis of about 600 of the donors. In an earlier analysis of some 590 of the donors, V segments were called functional above 56.7% productive rearrangements and were called segregating when the between-donor standard deviation exceeded 5%. A statistical classification framework was built to diagnose cytomegalovirus status from the catalog of TCR beta chain sequences. V and J gene assignment, in a later analysis, came from comparing TCR nucleotide sequences with IMGT/GENE-DB human TR gene sequences. Using the TCRdist pipeline, a later analysis assigned CDR3 sequences along with most-parsimonious VDJ recombination scenarios. In a later analysis, each TCR beta chain was defined by its CDR3 amino acid sequence together with its V-gene family, and reads without a unique V-gene family were excluded. To address suspected cross-contamination and a sequencing artifact, a later analysis removed roughly 640 highly shared, low-generation-probability nucleotide sequences. A later analysis calculated a clonal expansion index for each public chain from normalized within-repertoire ranks of inferred template counts. Generation probabilities in a later analysis came from a VDJ recombination model fitted to out-of-frame rearrangements, and those results were checked against IGoR. In a later analysis, hypergeometric tests were used to score TCR-TCR, TCR-HLA and TCR-CMV co-occurrence, with a repertoire-size bias correction applied to TCR pairs. A later analysis estimated false discovery rates by permuting HLA or CMV assignments 20 times. In a later analysis, co-occurring TCRs were grouped using DBSCAN, with TCRdist sequence similarity added in when clustering inside HLA-allele-positive subsets. Co-occurrence clustering excluded repertoires with fewer than 30,000 or more than 120,000 public chains, plus five with anomalous nucleotide sharing. TCRdb stores this immuneACCESS table with in-frame sequences only. Part of the clones is absent; in the studies checked, under half of the shortfall reflects unresolved V genes, and no reason is known for the rest. V, J and clone size are those of that table, while D and trimming were read from the DNA. Here the sample has 95,000 to 110,000 clones; over 9% occur a single time. The top ten clonotypes cover under 6% of the sample.

Broader findings and caveats from the paper: In a later analysis, 15,000 to 20,000 TCR beta sequences were associated with specific HLA alleles at a false discovery rate of 0.05. Presence/absence analyses assumed roughly uniform sequencing depth across donors, an assumption that may not hold. Compared with the 666-donor mean, donors in an Asian-associated ancestry cluster had fewer N-insertions in productive TCRs, according to a later genetic analysis. Because HLA typing was missing for some donors at each locus, association tests included only the typed subset. Strong co-occurrence of HLA alleles, especially DR and DQ, made assigning TCR associations to individual alleles difficult. In both the original and validation cohorts, the classifier was reported to diagnose cytomegalovirus status with high specificity and sensitivity. In a later analysis, several top co-occurrence clusters were reported to appear linked to parvovirus B19, influenza, CMV and Epstein-Barr virus. Correlated functional status among segregating V segments might be attributable to linkage disequilibrium, but an unknown experimental factor could not be ruled out. An association between a missense DCLRE1C variant and V-gene and J-gene trimming of TCR beta chains was found in a later genetic analysis and replicated in an independent cohort. Most CMV-associated TCR beta chains appeared to be HLA-restricted in a later analysis, and the HLA associations seemed to be driven largely by CMV exposure. It was suggested by the authors that the approach could potentially be generalized to other disease states and immunological phenotypes. A further reported finding was that TCR beta sequences accurately predicted the HLA-A and HLA-B alleles for most subjects in the first cohort. In vitro tests confirmed that a few of the cytomegalovirus-associated TCR beta chains recognize cytomegalovirus antigens. In a later analysis, TCR association rates were found to vary across HLA loci, with the most associated TCRs seen for DRB1 alleles and the fewest for HLA-C alleles. The sequencing pipeline was judged likely to have produced a cluster of highly shared sequence variants as a technical artifact. In a later analysis, HLA-associated TCR beta chains showed more clonal expansion and lower generation probabilities than non-associated chains that were equally common. Because counts were too low, about 18 rarely observed V segments, including chromosome 9 orphons, were excluded from the earlier analysis of several hundred of the donors. In the study, 150 to 200 TCR beta chains were listed as associated with cytomegalovirus. The cohort was sequenced for TCR beta chains only, and without alpha or paired-chain data the features that could be detected were limited. Most TCR sequences were observed very rarely across donors, whereas some public TCRs were present in many individuals. For the cohort, immune exposure information was limited to CMV serostatus. In an earlier analysis of some 550 of the donors, most TCR beta V segments were observed in productive rearrangements about 87% or about 30% of the time, broadly matching IMGT annotations.

In total, approximately 690 healthy bone marrow donors made up the cohort. All cohort members were sampled while nominally healthy, although unrecorded immune exposures were likely present. The donor was CMV seropositive and was included in the group of 250 to 300 seropositive cohort members. A peripheral blood sample was collected from each donor, and TCR beta sequencing was performed on peripheral blood mononuclear cells. The Qiagen DNeasy Blood Extraction Kit was used to extract genomic DNA from the blood cell samples. Specimen: PBMCs. The TCR originated in a man aged 35 to 55 in good health and CMV-seropositive.

In nucleotides, the sequence is TGTGCCAGCAGTGCGGACAGTACCCTTGGGGGCTACACCTTC. The resulting protein is CASSADSTLGGYTF. The receptor chain draws on TRBV2 and TRBJ1-2; TRBD1 might be the D gene, on 6 matching bases. The CDR3 measures 14 amino acids from cysteine to phenylalanine. The sequence is cut down to CDR3 DNA, 42 bases in frame from base 1. V is cut by 4 bases and J by 8 bases, and the space between the germline ends is 17 bases. CDR1 and CDR2, looked up from the germline V gene, are SNHLY and FYNNEI.